The 26 T cell receptor beta chains listed next were all sequenced from one sample in a study of T cell repertoires in cytomegalovirus infection. TCRdb reprocessed the reads with MiXCR, giving one entry per CDR3 protein. The data hold over 300,000 distinct CDR3 sequences, with roughly 15% observed a single time. The sample was PBMCs. The receptors were gathered from a human donor in good health (CMV status not recorded). Some clones in this sample may be carry-over from other donors' samples.

This clonotype appeared a few times. The J gene is TRBJ2-7, the V gene TRBV5-4; 9 bases agree with TRBD1. The V segment lost 4 bases and the J segment 3 bases; nucleotides outside the gene matches: 11. The CDR3 sequence is 16 residues long. Germline CDR1 and CDR2: SGHNT and YYREEE (reference sequence). In nucleotides, the CDR3 is TGTGCCAGCAGCCTGGGGGGGACAGGGATCGTCTACGAGCAGTACTTC. Residues: CASSLGGTGIVYEQYF. The full variable domain, its missing parts supplied by reference TRBV5-4 and TRBJ2-7, is ETGVTQSPTHLIKTRGQQVTLRCSSQSGHNTVSWYQQALGQGPQFIFQYYREEENGRGNFPPRFSGLQFPNYSSELNVNALELDDSALYLCASSLGGTGIVYEQYFGPGTRLTVT.

The chain links TRBV6-6 to TRBJ1-4; TRBD1 matches 7 bases. The V segment lost 0 bases and the J segment 4 bases; nucleotides outside the gene matches: 5. The length of the CDR3 is 16 residues. Looked up from germline, CDR1 is MNHNY and CDR2 is SVGAGI (reference sequence). The CDR3 reads CASSYSSGQLNEKLFF. The CDR3 bases are TGTGCCAGCAGTTACTCCTCGGGACAGCTTAATGAAAAACTGTTTTTT.

This clonotype was counted at least ten times. This chain links TRBV12-3 or TRBV12-4 with TRBJ1-2; maybe TRBD1 (5 bases). The V end lost 5 bases, the J end lost 3 bases, and 10 bases lay between the germline ends. The CDR3 is 13 residues long. The CDR3, as DNA: TGTGCCAGCAGTGCCTCGGGGGACTATGGCTACACCTTC. Protein sequence: CASSASGDYGYTF.

J is TRBJ2-2 and V is TRBV6-2 or TRBV6-3; TRBD1 might be the D (6 bases). The germline V gene has CDR1 MNHEY and CDR2 SVGEGT. V lost 4 bases and J 0 bases, leaving 12 bases between the germline ends. CDR3 length equals 16 residues. The CDR3 DNA follows: TGTGCCAGCAGTTTACAGGGCGGATCGAACACCGGGGAGCTGTTTTTT. Translation: CASSLQGGSNTGELFF.

This clonotype was observed at least ten times. V usage is TRBV7-2 and J usage is TRBJ2-5; perhaps D is TRBD1 or TRBD2 (5 bases each). The CDR3 totals 18 residues. V lost 1 base, J lost 1 base, and 19 bases lay in between. Germline loops: CDR1 SGHTA, CDR2 FQGNSA. CDR3 coding DNA: TGTGCCAGCAGCTTAGGCCCCCCGGACGGGGCGCCCCAAGAGACCCAGTACTTC. Translated, it gives CASSLGPPDGAPQETQYF.

This clonotype turned up a few times. The chain uses TRBV5-4 and TRBJ2-5; D call uncertain. V lost 2 bases and J 2 bases, leaving 13 bases between the germline ends. The CDR3 is 15 amino acids. Germline CDR1 is SGHNT and CDR2 is YYREEE (reference sequence). CDR3 loop: CASSFGGFTQETQYF. CDR3 sequence (DNA): TGTGCCAGCAGCTTCGGTGGCTTCACACAAGAGACCCAGTACTTC.

V gene TRBV6-9 combines with J gene TRBJ2-7; D is undetermined. Germline V gene lookup returns CDR1 MNHGY and CDR2 SVAAGI. The CDR3 totals 15 residues. V was pared by 2 bases and J by 3 bases, with 14 bases between. DNA for the CDR3: TGTGCCAGCAGTTATACAGCGCTGGTGGTCTACGAGCAGTACTTC. This sequence encodes CASSYTALVVYEQYF.

This clonotype was observed many times. The rearrangement joins TRBV6-6 to TRBJ1-4; no definite D call. The CDR3 totals 13 residues. Trimming took off 0 bases at V and 7 bases at J, with 6 bases between the two ends. Germline CDR1 is MNHNY and CDR2 is SVGAGI (reference sequence). The CDR3 is CASSYSSAEKLFF. The DNA of the CDR3 is TGTGCCAGCAGTTACTCGAGTGCTGAAAAACTGTTTTTT.

This clonotype was detected a few times. V usage is TRBV7-6 and J usage is TRBJ2-7; D remains ambiguous. There are 15 residues in the CDR3. V shed 3 bases and J shed 7 bases, with 19 bases lying between them. Germline V gene data show CDR1 as SGHVS and CDR2 as FNYEAQ. As DNA, the CDR3 is TGTGCCAGCAGCTTCCCAAAGGGCCCTGGTTCGGAGCAGTACTTC. This codes for CASSFPKGPGSEQYF.

This clonotype has ten or more counts. This chain links TRBV12-3 or TRBV12-4 with TRBJ1-5, with 8 bases aligning to TRBD1. With 3 bases clipped from V and 4 bases from J, the junction kept 8 bases outside the gene matches. This CDR3 spans 16 amino acids. The CDR3 spells CASSFSSTGGNQPQHF. The CDR3, as DNA: TGTGCCAGCAGTTTCAGTTCCACAGGGGGGAATCAGCCCCAGCATTTT.

CDR3 sequence (DNA): TGTGCCATCAGTGAGATACTAGCGGGGGGATCCTACGAGCAGTACTTC. Translated, it gives CAISEILAGGSYEQYF. The chain combines TRBV10-3 with TRBJ2-7; 12 bases line up with TRBD2. V dropped 2 bases and J dropped 1; count of bases not matched to a gene: 3. Per the germline V gene, CDR1 is ENHRY and CDR2 is SYGVKD. The CDR3 covers 16 residues.

The rearrangement joins TRBV14 to TRBJ1-6, with D hard to call. Germline loops: CDR1 SGHDN, CDR2 FVKESK. Between the trimmed V and J ends, which lost 4 bases and 13 bases, there was a span of 14 bases. The CDR3 length is 13 residues. The CDR3: CASSLEDRQPLHF. CDR3 DNA sequence: TGTGCCAGCAGCCTAGAAGATCGTCAGCCCCTCCACTTT.

This clonotype showed up just a few times. CDR3 nucleotide sequence: TGCAGTGCGCGGGACTATCAACGTATGAACACTGAAGCTTTCTTT. It specifies CSARDYQRMNTEAFF. The chain recombines TRBV20-1 with TRBJ1-1; weak D call: TRBD1 (5 bases). The V end was cut by 6 bases, the J end by 0 bases, with 17 bases between. Germline V CDR1 and CDR2: DFQATT, SNEGSKA (reference sequence). The CDR3 consists of 15 residues.

The rearrangement links TRBV4-2 to TRBJ2-2; D gene ambiguous. The germline V gene encodes CDR1 LGHNA and CDR2 YNFKEQ. V lost 2 bases, J lost 0 bases, and 4 bases lay in between. The CDR3 extends over 14 amino acids. The CDR3 nucleotides read TGTGCCAGCAGCCAACACCCGAACACCGGGGAGCTGTTTTTT. Translating gives CASSQHPNTGELFF.

This clonotype has more than one count but fewer than ten. The chain recombines TRBV5-4 with TRBJ2-1; 7 bases line up with TRBD1. Germline V gene data show CDR1 as SGHNT and CDR2 as YYREEE (reference sequence). J lost 0 bases, V lost 1 base, and 1 base had no gene match. CDR3 length: 15 amino acids. CDR3 in amino acids: CASSLTGDSYNEQFF. Written as DNA, the CDR3 is TGTGCCAGCAGCTTGACAGGGGACTCCTACAATGAGCAGTTCTTC.

This clonotype was counted a few times. The rearrangement uses TRBV4-2 and TRBJ1-2; unclear D gene. The germline V gene encodes CDR1 LGHNA and CDR2 YNFKEQ. Between the trimmed V and J ends, which lost 4 bases and 7 bases, there was a span of 19 bases. This CDR3 comprises 15 residues. The CDR3 sequence: CASSLSLWNTPGYTF. As DNA, the CDR3 is TGTGCCAGCAGCCTTTCCTTGTGGAACACACCTGGCTACACCTTC.

This rearrangement joins TRBV7-3 to TRBJ2-7; D might be TRBD1 or TRBD2, each matching 5 bases. The CDR3 length is 16 residues. The germline V gene encodes CDR1 SGHTA and CDR2 FQGTGA. With 1 base removed from V and 3 bases from J, the gap between germline ends came to 16 bases. In DNA form, the CDR3 reads TGTGCCAGCAGCTTAAACCCGGGACGTGGGTACTACGAGCAGTACTTC. Amino acid sequence: CASSLNPGRGYYEQYF.

This clonotype was counted at least ten times. The rearrangement links TRBV7-2 to TRBJ2-3, with 8 positions matching TRBD2. V dropped 2 bases and J dropped 6; count of bases not matched to a gene: 13. Germline V lookup: CDR1 SGHTA, CDR2 FQGNSA. This CDR3 is 17 amino acids long. CDR3 bases: TGTGCCAGCAGCTTAATACCGGTTGGTAGCGGGGATGATACGCAGTATTTT. Translated: CASSLIPVGSGDDTQYF.

On this clonotype itself: The junction shows a germline mismatch at one end, possibly a read error. CDR3 in amino acids: CASSQDGRAANTGELFF. In DNA, the CDR3 is TGTGCCAGCAGCCAAGACGGCAGGGCCGCGAACACCGGGGAGCTGTTTTTT. The V call is TRBV4-1, the J call TRBJ2-2; a possible D gene is TRBD1 (5 bases). CDR1 MGHRA and CDR2 YSYEKL come from the germline V gene. This CDR3 region has 17 residues.

This clonotype was counted only a few times. CDR3 sequence (DNA): TGTGCCAGCAGTACGAACCCTACAGATCAGCCCCAGCATTTT. Protein product: CASSTNPTDQPQHF. This sequence joins TRBV6-5 and TRBJ1-5; D not certain. V lost 5 bases, J lost 5 bases, and 13 bases lay in between. This CDR3 is built from 14 residues. From germline, CDR1 is MNHEY and CDR2 SVGAGI.

A word on this clonotype: The junction and the germline gene differ at one end; a read error may be behind it. This chain uses TRBV10-3 with TRBJ2-7; maybe TRBD2 (5 bases). The CDR3 spans 15 residues. Germline loops: CDR1 ENHRY, CDR2 SYGVKD. The DNA for the CDR3 is TGTGCCATCAGTGACGGGGTGATGACTCCCTACGACCAGTACTTC. Translation gives CAISDGVMTPYDQYF.

This clonotype has a count of ten or more. The CDR3 DNA reads as TGTGCCAGCAGCCGCGACGGATACAATCAGCCCCAGCATTTT. Its protein product is CASSRDGYNQPQHF. The rearrangement links TRBV7-2 to TRBJ1-5; no clear D. This CDR3 has 14 residues. Germline V lookup: CDR1 SGHTA, CDR2 FQGNSA. Trimming shortened V by 5 bases and J by 3 bases, and 11 bases separated the two germline ends.

This clonotype was counted at least ten times. This rearrangement joins TRBV10-3 to TRBJ1-1; 12 nucleotides line up with TRBD1. CDR1 is ENHRY and CDR2 is SYGVKD in the germline V gene. Trimming took 6 bases from V and 8 from J; bases not matched to a gene: 1. CDR3 length equals 12 residues. The CDR3 DNA reads as TGTGCCATCAGAGGGACAGGGGGCGAAGCTTTCTTT. Translated, it gives CAIRGTGGEAFF.

This sequence joins TRBV27 and TRBJ1-5; no clear D gene. CDR3 length equals 13 residues. CDR1 and CDR2 from the germline V gene are MNHEY and SMNVEV (reference sequence). V was clipped by 3 bases and J by 6 bases, with 9 bases between them. The CDR3 loop is CASSFGASQPQHF. DNA of the CDR3: TGTGCCAGCAGTTTTGGAGCCTCTCAGCCCCAGCATTTT.

The CDR3 sequence is CSARQGVSRTEAFF. The CDR3 region has the DNA TGCAGTGCTAGGCAGGGGGTTTCGAGAACTGAAGCTTTCTTT. The chain couples TRBV20-1 to TRBJ1-1; 7 nucleotides align to TRBD1. Per the germline V gene, CDR1 is DFQATT and CDR2 is SNEGSKA (reference sequence). The CDR3 spans 14 residues. The J segment lost 5 bases and the V segment lost 3 bases, leaving 9 bases of the junction unmatched.

As concerns this clonotype: A read error may produce the germline difference seen at one junction end. The genes are TRBV28 and TRBJ1-3; D possibly corresponds to TRBD1 (5 bases). This CDR3 is 15 amino acids long. Looked up from germline, CDR1 is MDHEN and CDR2 is SYDVKM. The CDR3 DNA is TGTGCCAGCAGTCCGGGGACGAGGACCGGAACCACCATATATTTT. This sequence encodes CASSPGTRTGTTIYF.